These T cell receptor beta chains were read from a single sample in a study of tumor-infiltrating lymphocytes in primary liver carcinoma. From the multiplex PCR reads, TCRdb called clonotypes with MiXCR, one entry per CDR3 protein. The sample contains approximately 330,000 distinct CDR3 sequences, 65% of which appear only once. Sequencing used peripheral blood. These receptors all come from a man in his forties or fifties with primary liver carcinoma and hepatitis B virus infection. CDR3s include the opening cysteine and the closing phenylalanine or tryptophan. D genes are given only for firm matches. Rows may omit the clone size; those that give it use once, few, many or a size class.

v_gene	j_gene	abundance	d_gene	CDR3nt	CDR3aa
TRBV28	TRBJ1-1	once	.	TGTGTCAGCAGCCCGCAGTCCCGGGACATGTCTGAAGCTTTCTTT	CVSSPQSRDMSEAFF
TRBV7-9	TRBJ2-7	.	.	TGTGCCAGCAGCTTAAGGTCAATTCCCGACGAGCAGTACTTC	CASSLRSIPDEQYF
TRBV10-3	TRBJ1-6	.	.	TGTGCCAGCCAAACAACAGGGAGAGGCGCTCTCCACTTT	CASQTTGRGALHF
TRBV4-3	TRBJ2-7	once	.	TGCGCCGGCAGCCAAGATCCGGCGGACGACTACGAGCAGTACTTC	CAGSQDPADDYEQYF
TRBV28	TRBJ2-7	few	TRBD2	TGTACCAGCAACCGACTAGCGGGGTCCTACGAGCAGTACTTC	CTSNRLAGSYEQYF
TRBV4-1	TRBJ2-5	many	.	TGCGCCAGCAGCCAAGGGCCCCCGGCCGGGACCCAGTACTTC	CASSQGPPAGTQYF
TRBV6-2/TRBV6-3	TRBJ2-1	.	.	TGTGCCAGCAGTTACAAGAGTGTGTTCTACAATGAGCAATTCTTC	CASSYKSVFYNEQFF
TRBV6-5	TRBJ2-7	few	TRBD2	TGTGCCAGCAGCGCCGGACTAGACTACGAGCAGTACTTC	CASSAGLDYEQYF
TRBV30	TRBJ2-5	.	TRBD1	TGTACTTCCCGGGACAGGGCTTCTCAAGAGACCCAGTACTTC	CTSRDRASQETQYF
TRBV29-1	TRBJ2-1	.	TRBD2	TGCAGCCTTGGGGGGACTAGCGGGACCCCAGCGTCCTACAATGAGCAGTTCTTC	CSLGGTSGTPASYNEQFF
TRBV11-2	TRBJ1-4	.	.	TGTGTCAGCAGCTCAGATTGGACCGACAGGGAAAAACTGTTTTTT	CVSSSDWTDREKLFF
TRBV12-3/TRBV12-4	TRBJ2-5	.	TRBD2	TGTGCCAGCAGTTACTCTAGCGGGATAGGAGAGACCCACTACTTC	CASSYSSGIGETHYF
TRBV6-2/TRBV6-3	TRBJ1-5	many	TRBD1	TGTGCCAGCAGTGATACAGGGGTGCGCAATCAGCCCCAGCATTTT	CASSDTGVRNQPQHF